The rows below give T cell receptor beta chains drawn from one sample of a study of T-cell reconstitution after alpha-beta-depleted transplantation in children. TCRdb independently ran MiXCR on the PCR reads; one entry per CDR3 protein. The table has roughly 500,000 distinct CDR3 sequences, approximately 13% seen once. Source: PBMCs from the stem cell graft donor, taken from the stem cell graft. Receptors were obtained from a human donor who donated a stem cell graft to a child with combined immunodeficiency. Both conserved end residues are part of each CDR3. D genes are given only for firm matches. Clone size is given for some rows only: seen once, a few or many times, or a class if the clone is expanded.

clone_size: many; d_call: TRBD2; v_call: TRBV12-3/TRBV12-4; j_call: TRBJ2-7; cdr3_aa: CASSLVWTSSYEQYF; cdr3_nt: TGTGCCAGCAGTTTAGTTTGGACTAGTTCCTACGAGCAGTACTTC
clone_size: .; d_call: TRBD1; v_call: TRBV12-3/TRBV12-4; j_call: TRBJ1-1; cdr3_aa: CASTELGQQGEAFF; cdr3_nt: TGTGCCAGCACCGAACTGGGACAGCAAGGGGAAGCTTTCTTT
clone_size: many; d_call: .; v_call: TRBV29-1; j_call: TRBJ2-2; cdr3_aa: CSVSETTSGELFF; cdr3_nt: TGCAGCGTTTCGGAAACTACGTCCGGGGAGCTGTTTTTT
clone_size: few; d_call: TRBD2; v_call: TRBV7-2; j_call: TRBJ2-1; cdr3_aa: CASSSTRLAGYNEQFF; cdr3_nt: TGTGCCAGCAGCTCCACTCGTTTAGCGGGATACAATGAGCAGTTCTTC
clone_size: few; d_call: TRBD1; v_call: TRBV6-2/TRBV6-3; j_call: TRBJ2-1; cdr3_aa: CASSYFRDRYNEQFF; cdr3_nt: TGTGCCAGCAGTTACTTCCGGGACAGGTACAATGAGCAGTTCTTC
clone_size: few; d_call: TRBD2; v_call: TRBV6-1; j_call: TRBJ2-2; cdr3_aa: CASNSGSYNTGELFF; cdr3_nt: TGTGCCAGCAACAGCGGGAGCTACAACACCGGGGAGCTGTTTTTT
clone_size: .; d_call: .; v_call: TRBV10-3; j_call: TRBJ2-7; cdr3_aa: CAISEFGEQYF; cdr3_nt: TGTGCCATCAGTGAGTTCGGCGAGCAGTACTTC
clone_size: .; d_call: TRBD2; v_call: TRBV7-8; j_call: TRBJ2-2; cdr3_aa: CASSFEGLVEVWTGELFF; cdr3_nt: TGTGCCAGCAGCTTCGAGGGACTAGTAGAAGTATGGACCGGGGAGCTGTTTTTT
clone_size: many; d_call: .; v_call: TRBV10-3; j_call: TRBJ1-2; cdr3_aa: CAISEMGGNGYTF; cdr3_nt: TGTGCCATCAGTGAGATGGGGGGAAATGGCTACACCTTC
clone_size: .; d_call: .; v_call: TRBV21-1; j_call: TRBJ1-5; cdr3_aa: CASSKIRGRVQPQHF; cdr3_nt: TGTGCCAGCAGCAAGATCCGTGGGCGAGTTCAGCCCCAGCATTTT
clone_size: few; d_call: .; v_call: TRBV19; j_call: TRBJ2-7; cdr3_aa: CASSILGISYEQYF; cdr3_nt: TGTGCCAGTAGTATTTTAGGGATCTCTTACGAGCAGTACTTC
clone_size: few; d_call: .; v_call: TRBV20-1; j_call: TRBJ2-7; cdr3_aa: CSARDRGVSSYEQYF; cdr3_nt: TGCAGTGCTAGAGATCGCGGGGTCAGCTCCTACGAGCAGTACTTC
clone_size: many; d_call: TRBD2; v_call: TRBV4-1; j_call: TRBJ2-7; cdr3_aa: CASSQAPGGEQYF; cdr3_nt: TGCGCCAGCAGCCAAGCCCCGGGAGGCGAGCAGTACTTC
clone_size: few; d_call: TRBD1; v_call: TRBV6-5; j_call: TRBJ2-6; cdr3_aa: CASSYSSGGASGANVLTF; cdr3_nt: TGTGCCAGCAGTTACTCGTCAGGGGGCGCTTCTGGGGCCAACGTCCTGACTTTC
clone_size: many; d_call: TRBD1; v_call: TRBV20-1; j_call: TRBJ2-1; cdr3_aa: CSVAGGEQFF; cdr3_nt: TGCAGTGTTGCAGGGGGTGAGCAGTTCTTC
clone_size: few; d_call: .; v_call: TRBV6-1; j_call: TRBJ2-3; cdr3_aa: CASSPGFLSTDTQYF; cdr3_nt: TGTGCCAGCAGTCCCGGATTCTTAAGCACAGATACGCAGTATTTT
clone_size: once; d_call: .; v_call: TRBV6-1; j_call: TRBJ2-7; cdr3_aa: CASREDPTLNAYEQYF; cdr3_nt: TGTGCCAGCAGGGAAGACCCAACCTTAAACGCCTACGAGCAGTACTTC
clone_size: many; d_call: .; v_call: TRBV5-1; j_call: TRBJ2-7; cdr3_aa: CASRGDLYEQYF; cdr3_nt: TGCGCCAGCAGGGGTGACCTTTACGAGCAGTACTTC
clone_size: few; d_call: .; v_call: TRBV7-2; j_call: TRBJ1-5; cdr3_aa: CASSLDTARDNQPQHF; cdr3_nt: TGTGCCAGCAGCTTAGATACAGCCCGAGACAATCAGCCCCAGCATTTT
clone_size: few; d_call: TRBD2; v_call: TRBV5-1; j_call: TRBJ2-5; cdr3_aa: CASSSDAGGAKTQYF; cdr3_nt: TGCGCCAGCAGCTCCGATGCGGGGGGCGCCAAGACCCAGTACTTC
clone_size: few; d_call: .; v_call: TRBV13; j_call: TRBJ2-1; cdr3_aa: CASSLPPGTLRYNEQFF; cdr3_nt: TGTGCCAGCAGCTTACCCCCCGGGACCCTAAGGTACAATGAGCAGTTCTTC
clone_size: .; d_call: TRBD2; v_call: TRBV3-1; j_call: TRBJ2-3; cdr3_aa: CASSQESRLAGSTDTQYF; cdr3_nt: TGTGCCAGCAGCCAAGAATCTAGGCTAGCGGGTAGCACAGATACGCAGTATTTT
clone_size: few; d_call: TRBD1; v_call: TRBV6-5; j_call: TRBJ2-1; cdr3_aa: CASSYSGTGDEQFF; cdr3_nt: TGTGCCAGCAGTTATTCCGGGACAGGGGACGAGCAGTTCTTC
clone_size: .; d_call: .; v_call: TRBV20-1; j_call: TRBJ1-2; cdr3_aa: CSARSGGWKQGLGYGYTF; cdr3_nt: TGCAGTGCGAGGAGTGGAGGTTGGAAACAGGGTCTGGGCTATGGCTACACCTTC
clone_size: .; d_call: .; v_call: TRBV4-3; j_call: TRBJ2-5; cdr3_aa: CASSQDLRAYQETQYF; cdr3_nt: TGCGCCAGCAGCCAAGATCTGCGGGCGTACCAAGAGACCCAGTACTTC
clone_size: few; d_call: .; v_call: TRBV28; j_call: TRBJ2-7; cdr3_aa: CASSTLPGDYEQYF; cdr3_nt: TGTGCCAGCAGTACGCTCCCCGGGGACTACGAGCAGTACTTC
clone_size: few; d_call: TRBD2; v_call: TRBV12-3/TRBV12-4; j_call: TRBJ2-2; cdr3_aa: CASSLWPGGPDTGELFF; cdr3_nt: TGTGCCAGCAGTTTATGGCCGGGGGGGCCCGACACCGGGGAGCTGTTTTTT
clone_size: many; d_call: .; v_call: TRBV27; j_call: TRBJ1-5; cdr3_aa: CASSLSWTPDQPQHF; cdr3_nt: TGTGCCAGCAGTTTATCCTGGACCCCGGATCAGCCCCAGCATTTT
clone_size: .; d_call: .; v_call: TRBV30; j_call: TRBJ2-5; cdr3_aa: CAWSGNRGGETQYF; cdr3_nt: TGTGCCTGGAGTGGAAACAGGGGAGGAGAGACCCAGTACTTC
clone_size: .; d_call: .; v_call: TRBV7-9; j_call: TRBJ2-3; cdr3_aa: CASSPGPRLSDTQYF; cdr3_nt: TGTGCCAGCAGCCCGGGACCGAGATTATCAGATACGCAGTATTTT
clone_size: .; d_call: .; v_call: TRBV3-1; j_call: TRBJ2-3; cdr3_aa: CASSQRDGDTQYF; cdr3_nt: TGTGCCAGCAGCCAACGGGACGGAGATACGCAGTATTTT
clone_size: .; d_call: TRBD1; v_call: TRBV10-2; j_call: TRBJ1-4; cdr3_aa: CASRGQGNEKLFF; cdr3_nt: TGCGCCAGCAGGGGACAGGGTAATGAAAAACTGTTTTTT
clone_size: .; d_call: .; v_call: TRBV13; j_call: TRBJ1-1; cdr3_aa: CASSLVDLGDYTEAFF; cdr3_nt: TGTGCCAGCAGCTTAGTAGACCTGGGGGACTACACTGAAGCTTTCTTT
clone_size: few; d_call: .; v_call: TRBV12-3/TRBV12-4; j_call: TRBJ2-4; cdr3_aa: CASTWEGQTLAKNIQYF; cdr3_nt: TGTGCCAGCACCTGGGAGGGACAGACTTTAGCCAAAAACATTCAGTACTTC
clone_size: .; d_call: .; v_call: TRBV10-3; j_call: TRBJ2-7; cdr3_aa: CAISEAGASYEQYF; cdr3_nt: TGTGCCATCAGTGAAGCAGGGGCTTCCTACGAGCAGTACTTC
clone_size: few; d_call: .; v_call: TRBV20-1; j_call: TRBJ2-5; cdr3_aa: CSAEVRETQYF; cdr3_nt: TGCAGTGCGGAAGTGCGGGAGACCCAGTACTTC
clone_size: .; d_call: TRBD2; v_call: TRBV4-3; j_call: TRBJ2-2; cdr3_aa: CASSRSRTRRTGELFF; cdr3_nt: TGCGCCAGCAGCCGTTCTAGGACTAGGCGCACCGGGGAGCTGTTTTTT
clone_size: few; d_call: .; v_call: TRBV7-8; j_call: TRBJ1-4; cdr3_aa: CASSEHREKLFF; cdr3_nt: TGTGCCAGCAGCGAACACAGGGAAAAACTGTTTTTT
clone_size: few; d_call: .; v_call: TRBV20-1; j_call: TRBJ2-1; cdr3_aa: CSAMTNRYYNEQFF; cdr3_nt: TGCAGTGCTATGACGAACAGATACTACAATGAGCAGTTCTTC
clone_size: few; d_call: .; v_call: TRBV12-3/TRBV12-4; j_call: TRBJ2-7; cdr3_aa: CASSLRYRGQPSYEQYF; cdr3_nt: TGTGCCAGCAGTTTACGGTATCGGGGGCAGCCTTCCTACGAGCAGTACTTC
clone_size: few; d_call: .; v_call: TRBV25-1; j_call: TRBJ2-1; cdr3_aa: CASSGDIYNEQFF; cdr3_nt: TGTGCCAGCAGTGGGGACATCTACAATGAGCAGTTCTTC
clone_size: .; d_call: TRBD2; v_call: TRBV12-3/TRBV12-4; j_call: TRBJ2-1; cdr3_aa: CASNQGLAGYNEQFF; cdr3_nt: TGTGCCAGCAACCAAGGACTAGCGGGTTACAATGAGCAGTTCTTC
clone_size: .; d_call: TRBD1; v_call: TRBV10-3; j_call: TRBJ1-5; cdr3_aa: CAISASGGHQPQHF; cdr3_nt: TGTGCCATCAGTGCCTCAGGGGGCCATCAGCCCCAGCATTTT